This entry lists 2 T cell receptor beta chains sequenced from one sample in a study of blood T cell repertoires in COVID-19. Some clones are missing from TCRdb's copy, which holds only in-frame ones; the method was immunoSEQ multiplex PCR. The repertoire includes 150,000 to 200,000 clones, 86% of them detected once, and 20% to 25% sits in the top ten. The sample comprised PBMCs or T cells enriched from blood (not recorded which). These TCRs come from a woman in her forties in a cohort exposed to, infected with or recovered from COVID-19 (not recorded which).

The chain joins TRBV9 to TRBJ2-1; 8 bases are a match to TRBD2. The V segment lost 2 bases and the J segment 7 bases; nucleotides outside the gene matches: 8. The germline CDR1 and CDR2 sequences are SGDLS and YYNGEE. The CDR3 length is 15 residues. The CDR3 coding sequence is TGTGCCAGCAGCGTGGATAGCGGGAAACTGAATGAGCAGTTCTTC. The encoded protein is CASSVDSGKLNEQFF.

The chain recombines TRBV7-9 with TRBJ1-2, with unresolved D. Trimming stripped 0 bases from V and 4 bases from J, with 9 bases between. Per germline, CDR1 SEHNR and CDR2 FQNEAQ (reference sequence). This CDR3 has 14 residues. The CDR3 sequence: CASSLAADSYGYTF. For the CDR3, the DNA is TGTGCCAGCAGCTTAGCGGCGGATTCCTATGGCTACACCTTC.